The 10 T cell receptor beta chains below were found in one sample sequenced in a study of memory CD4+ T cells and cytomegalovirus serostatus. Single viable CD3+CD4+CD8-CD45RO+ cells were sorted as the memory CD4+ T cells. TCRdb's table, derived via immunoSEQ multiplex PCR, lists solely in-frame clones and lacks some. This sample has about 59,000 clones, with about 81% found just once. Sequenced sample: memory CD4+ T cells from blood. These TCRs come from an adult in good health and CMV-seronegative.

Judged by abundance, this clone is medium-sized. The DNA of the CDR3 is TGTGCCAGCAGGATACAACAGGGTAGGACTGAAGCTTTCTTT. Translation gives CASRIQQGRTEAFF. The J gene is TRBJ1-1, the V gene TRBV6-5; TRBD1 might be the D (6 bases). CDR1 is MNHEY, CDR2 SVGAGI, per germline. Trimming removed 6 bases from V and 5 bases from J, with 16 bases in between. CDR3 length: 14 amino acids.

This chain uses TRBV29-1 with TRBJ1-2; a possible D gene is TRBD1 (6 bases). CDR3 length: 14 residues. With 7 bases removed from V and 1 base from J, the gap between germline ends came to 16 bases. Per the germline V gene, CDR1 is SQVTM and CDR2 is ANQGSEA. DNA for the CDR3: TGCAGCGCCCTGGGCAGGGGAGATAACTATGGCTACACCTTC. It codes for CSALGRGDNYGYTF.

The chain recombines TRBV27 with TRBJ2-1; D gene unclear. Germline V lookup: CDR1 MNHEY, CDR2 SMNVEV (reference sequence). The CDR3 loop spans 15 amino acids. Trimming took off 3 bases at V and 8 bases at J, with 17 bases between the two ends. Here the CDR3 DNA reads TGTGCCAGCAGTTTTGGTTACGGTTTCGGTTATGAGCAGTTCTTC. Translated: CASSFGYGFGYEQFF.

The chain couples TRBV5-6 to TRBJ2-4; perhaps D is TRBD1 or TRBD2 (5 bases each). CDR1 and CDR2 (germline): SGHDT, YYEEEE. This CDR3 is built from 18 residues. V dropped 4 bases and J dropped 0 bases, with 20 bases sitting between them. CDR3 coding DNA: TGTGCCAGCAGCCTAAGACCGGGGCGAAATCTAGCCAAAAACATTCAGTACTTC. As protein: CASSLRPGRNLAKNIQYF.

V and J are TRBV27 and TRBJ2-1; 7 bases match TRBD1. The CDR3 loop spans 13 amino acids. Germline assignment: CDR1 MNHEY and CDR2 SMNVEV (reference sequence). V gave up 2 bases and J gave up 10 bases; unmatched junction bases: 5. CDR3 nucleotides: TGTGCCAGCAGTTTAAAGGGGGCGACCGAGCAGTTCTTC. This translates into CASSLKGATEQFF.

The chain carries TRBV11-3 and TRBJ2-7, with D unclear. The CDR3 is made up of 15 amino acids. Germline assignment: CDR1 SGHNT and CDR2 YENEEA. Trimming pared 1 base from V and 3 bases from J, leaving 13 bases between. CDR3 residues: CASSLVPGSLYEQYF. As DNA, the CDR3 is TGTGCCAGCAGCTTAGTTCCGGGTTCGCTCTACGAGCAGTACTTC.

V and J are TRBV18 and TRBJ2-3, with 8 bases aligning to TRBD1. CDR3 length: 14 amino acids. The germline gives CDR1 KGHSH, CDR2 LQKENI. The V segment lost 8 bases and the J segment 3 bases; nucleotides outside the gene matches: 7. The CDR3 is CASRDRLSTDTQYF. CDR3 sequence (DNA): TGTGCCAGCAGGGACAGGCTATCGACAGATACGCAGTATTTT.

This clone showed up just once. The rearrangement uses TRBV10-3 and TRBJ1-2; D remains unclear. This CDR3 has 12 amino acids. The germline V gene has CDR1 ENHRY and CDR2 SYGVKD. Trimming removed 0 bases at V and 8 bases at J, with 7 bases between. The CDR3 coding sequence is TGTGCCATCAGTGAGTCCCCGATAGGCTACACCTTC. Translating it yields CAISESPIGYTF.

The chain is built from TRBV29-1 and TRBJ2-5, with D unresolved. V was trimmed by 7 bases and J by 5 bases, leaving 14 bases between them. Germline CDR1 reads SQVTM; CDR2 reads ANQGSEA. CDR3 length: 12 amino acids. The CDR3 region has the DNA TGCAGCGCCGCCCCCGCCGAGGAGACCCAGTACTTC. This translates into CSAAPAEETQYF.

The chain links TRBV27 to TRBJ1-2, with D perhaps matching TRBD1 (6 bases). The V gene lost 0 bases and the J gene lost 5 bases, with 16 bases spanning the gap. The CDR3 is made up of 16 amino acids. The V gene's germline CDR1 is MNHEY and CDR2 SMNVEV (reference sequence). For the CDR3, the DNA is TGTGCCAGCAGTTTATCCGTCGGGACACTTGATTATGGCTACACCTTC. This codes for CASSLSVGTLDYGYTF.